The 8 T cell receptor beta chains below come from one sample, sequenced in a study of CD8+ T cells in alopecia areata (dated by TCRdb to between 2017 and 2018). Libraries came from the immunoSEQ multiplex PCR assay. For TCR sequencing, RNA was extracted from every sample and reverse transcribed into cDNA to serve as template. The table was pulled from immuneACCESS by TCRdb, which kept in-frame rearrangements only. Such tables lose some clones; where checked, under half of the loss comes from unresolved V genes, and the rest has no known cause. In all, the sample holds 80,000 to 100,000 clones, and approximately 42% of those were seen once. The top ten clones comprise around 1.5% of the sample. Sequences were obtained from CD4+ T cells sorted from blood. These receptors were collected from a human donor with alopecia areata.

The sample holds a few counts of this clone. The CDR3: CASSLVAGVTDTQYF. As DNA, the CDR3 is TGTGCCAGCAGCTTAGTAGCGGGGGTCACAGATACGCAGTATTTT. The rearrangement uses TRBV7-2 and TRBJ2-3; 9 nucleotides agree with TRBD2. The V gene's germline CDR1 is SGHTA and CDR2 FQGNSA. The V and J ends lost 1 base and 2 bases, in that order; junction bases with no gene match: 1. CDR3 size: 15 residues.

The chain couples TRBV30 to TRBJ1-2; D is perhaps TRBD1 (6 bases). Germline CDR1 is GTSNPN and CDR2 is SVGIG (reference sequence). V shed 1 base and J shed 5 bases, with 8 bases lying between them. This CDR3 is built from 12 residues. In DNA form, the CDR3 reads TGTGCCTGGAGTGCAGGGGAGTATGGCTACACCTTC. Amino acid sequence: CAWSAGEYGYTF.

This clone was seen a handful of times. The V gene is TRBV7-9, the J gene TRBJ1-6; no reliable D call. The CDR3 sequence is 13 residues long. Trimming took off 6 bases at V and 0 bases at J, with 3 bases between the two ends. Per germline, CDR1 SEHNR and CDR2 FQNEAQ (reference sequence). The CDR3 nucleotides are TGTGCCAGCAGTGGCTCCTATAATTCACCCCTCCACTTT. Its protein is CASSGSYNSPLHF.

A single count supports this clone. The CDR3 DNA follows: TGTGCCAGCAGTTACGTCAGGGGGACTGGGGCCAACGTCCTGACTTTC. Its protein is CASSYVRGTGANVLTF. This chain connects TRBV6-6 to TRBJ2-6; 7 bases align to TRBD1. The CDR3 is 16 amino acids. The ends lost 2 bases at V and 2 bases at J; junction bases unmatched: 3. The germline gives CDR1 MNHNY, CDR2 SVGAGI (reference sequence).

V gene TRBV6-5 combines with J gene TRBJ2-7; 8 bases fit TRBD1. The CDR3 extends over 16 amino acids. Germline values: CDR1 MNHEY, CDR2 SVGAGI. J was trimmed by 2 bases and V by 2 bases; bases with no gene match: 8. CDR3 region: CASSYTGQGPTYEQYF. CDR3 DNA sequence: TGTGCCAGCAGTTACACCGGACAGGGCCCTACCTACGAGCAGTACTTC.

V is TRBV30 and J is TRBJ2-7; D unclear. The V gene's germline CDR1 is GTSNPN and CDR2 SVGIG (reference sequence). The CDR3 totals 12 residues. With 3 bases removed from V and 2 bases from J, the gap between germline ends came to 8 bases. CDR3 sequence: CAWSLQTYEQYF. CDR3 DNA sequence: TGTGCCTGGAGCCTGCAGACCTACGAGCAGTACTTC.

The V and J genes are TRBV7-3 and TRBJ2-3; TRBD1 agrees at 9 bases. Germline assignment: CDR1 SGHTA and CDR2 FQGTGA. V lost 5 bases to trimming and J lost 3 bases; unmatched junction nucleotides: 6. This CDR3 is 15 amino acids long. As DNA, the CDR3 is TGTGCCAGCAGCCTACGACAGGGGGTAACAGATACGCAGTATTTT. As protein: CASSLRQGVTDTQYF.

The V and J genes are TRBV19 and TRBJ2-5; D remains unclear. This CDR3 is built from 14 residues. V gave up 2 bases and J gave up 2 bases, with 9 bases separating them. Germline loops: CDR1 LNHDA, CDR2 SQIVND (reference sequence). This chain's CDR3 is CASSIRSEQETQYF. The CDR3 DNA follows: TGTGCCAGTAGTATAAGGTCAGAACAAGAGACCCAGTACTTC.